This record concerns one TCR beta chain sequence. Its antigen is undetermined. It was with 60 Vbeta and 13 Jbeta primers that the PCR ran. The method was immunoSEQ multiplex PCR; TCRdb's version includes in-frame clones alone and lacks a portion of them. The sample lists about 160,000 clones, 75% seen once, with under 3% in the top ten. The sample belongs to a study of cytomegalovirus exposure and HLA in healthy donors. About the research overall: T cells numbering around 190 million yielded more than 100 million unique TCR beta sequences in an earlier analysis. A data release that came early held approximately 85 million unique TCRs from HLA-typed donors. Whole-study results and caveats: Common viral pathogens seemed to be connected with several of the most significant clusters, according to a later analysis. Many donors carried some public TCRs, although rarity characterized most TCR sequences.

From germline, CDR1 is SGHNT and CDR2 YYREEE (reference sequence). CDR3 length: 15 amino acids. V gave up 3 bases and J gave up 5 bases; unmatched junction bases: 10. The J gene is TRBJ2-7, the V gene TRBV5-4; TRBD1 aligns across 8 bases. This TCR was recovered from a woman aged 50 to 65 in good health and CMV-seropositive. Specimen: PBMCs. The CDR3 loop is CASSSKGQARDEQYF. CDR3 sequence (DNA): TGTGCCAGCAGCTCCAAGGGACAGGCCCGGGACGAGCAGTACTTC.